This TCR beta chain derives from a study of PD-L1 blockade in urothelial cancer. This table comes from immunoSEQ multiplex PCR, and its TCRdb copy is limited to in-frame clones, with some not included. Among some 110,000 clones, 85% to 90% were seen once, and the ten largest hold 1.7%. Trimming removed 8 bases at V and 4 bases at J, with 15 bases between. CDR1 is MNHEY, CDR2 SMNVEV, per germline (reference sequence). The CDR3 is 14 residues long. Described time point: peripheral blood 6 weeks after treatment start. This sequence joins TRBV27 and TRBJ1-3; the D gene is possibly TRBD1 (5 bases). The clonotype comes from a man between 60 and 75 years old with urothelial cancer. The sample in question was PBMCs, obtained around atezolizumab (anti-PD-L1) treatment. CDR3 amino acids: CASFETVRGNTIYF. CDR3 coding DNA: TGTGCCAGCTTCGAGACAGTCCGAGGAAACACCATATATTTT.